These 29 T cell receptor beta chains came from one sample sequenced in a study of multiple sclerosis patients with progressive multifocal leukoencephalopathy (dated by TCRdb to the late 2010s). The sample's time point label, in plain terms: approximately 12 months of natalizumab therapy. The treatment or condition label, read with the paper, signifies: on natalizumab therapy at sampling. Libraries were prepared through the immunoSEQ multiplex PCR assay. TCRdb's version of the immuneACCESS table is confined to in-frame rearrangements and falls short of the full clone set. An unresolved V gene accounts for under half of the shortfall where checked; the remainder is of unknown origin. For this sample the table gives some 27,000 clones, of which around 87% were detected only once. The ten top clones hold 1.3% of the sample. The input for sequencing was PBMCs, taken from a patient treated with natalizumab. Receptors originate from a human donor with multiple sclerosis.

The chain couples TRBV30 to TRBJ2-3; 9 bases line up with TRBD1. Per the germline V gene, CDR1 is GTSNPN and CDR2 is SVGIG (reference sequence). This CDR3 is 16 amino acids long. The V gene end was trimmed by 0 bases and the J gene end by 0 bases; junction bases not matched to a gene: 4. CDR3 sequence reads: CAWSVHGTGSTDTQYF. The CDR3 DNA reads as TGTGCCTGGAGTGTACATGGGACAGGGAGCACAGATACGCAGTATTTT.

The CDR3 spells CASSASSQTGDGYTF. For the CDR3, the DNA is TGTGCCAGCAGCGCGTCTTCCCAGACAGGGGATGGCTACACCTTC. The chain joins TRBV9 to TRBJ1-2; 8 bases agree with TRBD1. The CDR3 consists of 15 residues. Germline lookup yields CDR1 SGDLS and CDR2 YYNGEE. The ends lost 3 bases at V and 6 bases at J; junction bases unmatched: 10. The whole variable domain, filled in from reference TRBV9 and TRBJ1-2, reads DSGVTQTPKHLITATGQRVTLRCSPRSGDLSVYWYQQSLDQGLQFLIQYYNGEERAKGNILERFSAQQFPDLHSELNLSSLELGDSALYFCASSASSQTGDGYTFGSGTRLTVV.

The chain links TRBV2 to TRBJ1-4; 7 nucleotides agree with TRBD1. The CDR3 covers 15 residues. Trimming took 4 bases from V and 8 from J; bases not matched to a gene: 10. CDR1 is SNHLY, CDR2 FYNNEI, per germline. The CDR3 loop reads CASSGQGPKQEKLFF. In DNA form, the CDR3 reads TGTGCCAGCAGTGGACAGGGACCTAAACAGGAAAAACTGTTTTTT.

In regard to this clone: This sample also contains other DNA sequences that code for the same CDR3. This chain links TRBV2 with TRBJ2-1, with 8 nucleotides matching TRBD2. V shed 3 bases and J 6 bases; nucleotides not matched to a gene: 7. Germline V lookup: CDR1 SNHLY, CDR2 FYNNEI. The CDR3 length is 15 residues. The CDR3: CASSDIRGGINEQFF. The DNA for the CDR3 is TGTGCCAGCAGTGATATACGGGGGGGAATCAATGAGCAGTTCTTC.

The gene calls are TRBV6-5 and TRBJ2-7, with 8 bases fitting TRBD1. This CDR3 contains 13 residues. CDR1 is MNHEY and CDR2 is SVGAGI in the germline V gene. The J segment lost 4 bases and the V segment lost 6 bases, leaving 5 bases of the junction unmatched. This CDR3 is CASRKDRGYEQYF. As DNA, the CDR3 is TGTGCCAGCAGGAAAGACAGGGGTTACGAGCAGTACTTC.

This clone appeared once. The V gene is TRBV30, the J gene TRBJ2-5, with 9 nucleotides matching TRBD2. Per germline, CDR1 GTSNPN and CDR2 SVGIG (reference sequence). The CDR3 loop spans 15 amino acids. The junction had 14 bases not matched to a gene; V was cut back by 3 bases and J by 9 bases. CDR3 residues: CAWSPAGGAKRSQYF. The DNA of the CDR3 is TGTGCCTGGAGCCCAGCGGGGGGCGCCAAGAGGTCCCAGTACTTC.

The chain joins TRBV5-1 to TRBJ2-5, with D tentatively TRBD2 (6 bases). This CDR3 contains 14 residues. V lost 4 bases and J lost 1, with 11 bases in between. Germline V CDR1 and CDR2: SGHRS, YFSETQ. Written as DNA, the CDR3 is TGCGCCAGCAGCAGGGACTTAGGCCAAGAGACCCAGTACTTC. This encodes CASSRDLGQETQYF.

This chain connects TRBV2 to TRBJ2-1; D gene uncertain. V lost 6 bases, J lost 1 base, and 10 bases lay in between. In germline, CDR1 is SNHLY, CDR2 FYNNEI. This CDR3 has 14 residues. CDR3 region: CASRASPSYNEQFF. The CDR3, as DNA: TGTGCCAGCAGGGCGAGTCCTTCCTACAATGAGCAGTTCTTC.

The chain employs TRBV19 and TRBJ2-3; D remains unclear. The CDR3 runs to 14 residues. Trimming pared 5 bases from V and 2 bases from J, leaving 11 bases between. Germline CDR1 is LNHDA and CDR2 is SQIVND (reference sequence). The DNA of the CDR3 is TGTGCCAGTAGTTCTGGACGTCTCACAGATACGCAGTATTTT. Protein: CASSSGRLTDTQYF.

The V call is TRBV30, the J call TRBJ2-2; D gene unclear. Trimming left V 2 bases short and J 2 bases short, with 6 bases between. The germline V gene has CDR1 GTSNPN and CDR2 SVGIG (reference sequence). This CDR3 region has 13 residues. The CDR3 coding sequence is TGTGCCTGGAGTAGGACCAACACCGGGGAGCTGTTTTTT. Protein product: CAWSRTNTGELFF. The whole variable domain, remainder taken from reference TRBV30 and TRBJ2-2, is SQTIHQWPATLVQPVGSPLSLECTVEGTSNPNLYWYRQAAGRGLQLLFYSVGIGQISSEVPQNLSASRPQDRQFILSSKKLLLSDSGFYLCAWSRTNTGELFFGEGSRLTVL.

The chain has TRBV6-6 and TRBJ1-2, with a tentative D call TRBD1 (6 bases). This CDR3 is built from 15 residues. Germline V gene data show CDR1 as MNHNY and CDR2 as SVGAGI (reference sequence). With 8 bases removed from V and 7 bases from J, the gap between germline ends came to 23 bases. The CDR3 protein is CASSRQEGRLSGYTF. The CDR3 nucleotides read TGTGCCAGCTCTAGACAGGAGGGGCGGTTATCTGGCTACACCTTC.

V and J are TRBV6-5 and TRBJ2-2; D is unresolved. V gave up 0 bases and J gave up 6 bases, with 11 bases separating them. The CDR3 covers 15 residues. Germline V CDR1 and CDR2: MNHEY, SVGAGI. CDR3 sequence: CASSYSTRDAGELFF. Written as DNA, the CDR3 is TGTGCCAGCAGTTACTCGACCCGAGACGCCGGGGAGCTGTTTTTT.

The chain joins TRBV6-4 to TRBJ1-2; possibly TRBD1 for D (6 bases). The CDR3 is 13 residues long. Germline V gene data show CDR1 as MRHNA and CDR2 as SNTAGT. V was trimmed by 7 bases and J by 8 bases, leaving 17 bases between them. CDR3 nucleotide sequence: TGTGCCAGCATTAGGGGGGCGCGAGACGGCTACACCTTC. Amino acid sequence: CASIRGARDGYTF.

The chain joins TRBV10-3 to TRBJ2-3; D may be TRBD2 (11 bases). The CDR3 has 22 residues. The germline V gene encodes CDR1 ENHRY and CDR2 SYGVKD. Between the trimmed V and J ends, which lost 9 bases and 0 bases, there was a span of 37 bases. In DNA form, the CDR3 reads TGTGCCATTAGGTCGGGACAGGGGCTAGCGGGGGGCGCCGCTTCTAGCACAGATACGCAGTATTTT. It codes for CAIRSGQGLAGGAASSTDTQYF.

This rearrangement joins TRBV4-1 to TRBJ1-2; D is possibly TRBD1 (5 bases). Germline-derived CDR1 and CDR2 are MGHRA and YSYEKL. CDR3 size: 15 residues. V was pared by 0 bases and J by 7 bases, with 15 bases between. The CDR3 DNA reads TGCGCCAGCAGCCAAGAGGCGGGGACGGGAACTGGCTACACCTTC. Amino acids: CASSQEAGTGTGYTF.

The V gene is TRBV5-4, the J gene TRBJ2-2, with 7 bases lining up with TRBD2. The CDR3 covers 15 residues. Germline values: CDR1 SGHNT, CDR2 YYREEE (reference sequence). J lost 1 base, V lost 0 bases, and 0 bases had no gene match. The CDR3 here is CASSLAGGNTGELFF. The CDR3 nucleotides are TGTGCCAGCAGCTTGGCGGGGGGGAACACCGGGGAGCTGTTTTTT.

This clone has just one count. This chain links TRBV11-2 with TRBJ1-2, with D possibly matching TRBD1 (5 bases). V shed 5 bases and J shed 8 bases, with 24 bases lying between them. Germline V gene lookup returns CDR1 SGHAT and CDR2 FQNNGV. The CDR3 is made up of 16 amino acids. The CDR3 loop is CASSPIGAGPLTGYTF. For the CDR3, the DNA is TGTGCCAGCAGCCCGATCGGTGCGGGGCCTTTGACAGGCTACACCTTC.

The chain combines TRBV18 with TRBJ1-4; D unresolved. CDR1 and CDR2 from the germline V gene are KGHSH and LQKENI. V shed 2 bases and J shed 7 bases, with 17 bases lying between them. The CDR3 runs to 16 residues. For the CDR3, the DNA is TGTGCCAGCTCACCAGAAATTCGGGGTTTCGGTGAAAAACTGTTTTTT. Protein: CASSPEIRGFGEKLFF. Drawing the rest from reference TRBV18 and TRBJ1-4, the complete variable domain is NAGVMQNPRHLVRRRGQEARLRCSPMKGHSHVYWYRQLPEEGLKFMVYLQKENIIDESGMPKERFSAEFPKEGPSILRIQQVVRGDSAAYFCASSPEIRGFGEKLFFGSGTQLSVL.

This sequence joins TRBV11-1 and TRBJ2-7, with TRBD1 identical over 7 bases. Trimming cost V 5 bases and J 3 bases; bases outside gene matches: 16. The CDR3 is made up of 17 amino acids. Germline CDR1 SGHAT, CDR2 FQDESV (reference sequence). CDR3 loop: CASSKTFGTVGDYEQYF. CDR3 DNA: TGTGCCAGCAGCAAAACTTTCGGGACAGTTGGAGACTACGAGCAGTACTTC.

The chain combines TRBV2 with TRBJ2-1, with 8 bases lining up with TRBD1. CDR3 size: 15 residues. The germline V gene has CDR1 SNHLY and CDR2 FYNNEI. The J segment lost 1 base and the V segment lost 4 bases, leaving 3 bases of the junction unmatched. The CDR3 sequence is CASSADRGSYNEQFF. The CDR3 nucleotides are TGTGCCAGCAGTGCTGACAGGGGATCCTACAATGAGCAGTTCTTC.

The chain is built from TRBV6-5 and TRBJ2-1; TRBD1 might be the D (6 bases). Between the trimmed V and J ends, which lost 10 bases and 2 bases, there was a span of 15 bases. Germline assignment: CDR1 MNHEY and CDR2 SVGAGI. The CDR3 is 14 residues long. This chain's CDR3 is CATSTGTPYNEQFF. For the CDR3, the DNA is TGTGCCACATCGACCGGGACACCCTACAATGAGCAGTTCTTC.

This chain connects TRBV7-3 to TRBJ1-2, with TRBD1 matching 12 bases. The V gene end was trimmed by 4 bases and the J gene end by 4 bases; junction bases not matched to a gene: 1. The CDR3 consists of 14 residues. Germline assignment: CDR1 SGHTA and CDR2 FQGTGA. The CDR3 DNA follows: TGTGCCAGCAGCTCGGGACAGGGGGCCTATGGCTACACCTTC. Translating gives CASSSGQGAYGYTF.

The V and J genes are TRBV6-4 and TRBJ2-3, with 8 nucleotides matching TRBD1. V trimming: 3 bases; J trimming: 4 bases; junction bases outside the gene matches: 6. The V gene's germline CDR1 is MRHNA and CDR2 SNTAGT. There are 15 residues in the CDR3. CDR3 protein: CASSETPGQADTQYF. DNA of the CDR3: TGTGCCAGCAGTGAAACACCGGGACAGGCAGATACGCAGTATTTT.

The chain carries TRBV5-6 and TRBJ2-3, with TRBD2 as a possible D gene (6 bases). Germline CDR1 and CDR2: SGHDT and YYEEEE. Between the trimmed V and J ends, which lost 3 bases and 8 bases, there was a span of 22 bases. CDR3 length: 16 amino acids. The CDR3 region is CASSYRLEPYLGTQYF. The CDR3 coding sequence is TGTGCCAGCAGCTACAGACTAGAACCTTACTTGGGTACGCAGTATTTT.

The CDR3 protein is CASSLEGGGFTGELFF. DNA of the CDR3: TGTGCCAGCAGCTTGGAAGGCGGGGGGTTCACCGGGGAGCTGTTTTTT. The chain carries TRBV5-4 and TRBJ2-2, with 8 nucleotides matching TRBD2. Germline CDR1 and CDR2: SGHNT and YYREEE (reference sequence). CDR3 size: 16 residues. V was clipped by 0 bases and J by 4 bases; unmatched bases: 5.

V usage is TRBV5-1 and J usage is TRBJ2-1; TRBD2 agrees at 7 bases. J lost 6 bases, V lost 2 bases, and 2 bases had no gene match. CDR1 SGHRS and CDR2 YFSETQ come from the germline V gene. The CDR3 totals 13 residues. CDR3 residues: CASSLAGRNEQFF. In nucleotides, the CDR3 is TGCGCCAGCAGCTTAGCGGGGCGCAATGAGCAGTTCTTC.

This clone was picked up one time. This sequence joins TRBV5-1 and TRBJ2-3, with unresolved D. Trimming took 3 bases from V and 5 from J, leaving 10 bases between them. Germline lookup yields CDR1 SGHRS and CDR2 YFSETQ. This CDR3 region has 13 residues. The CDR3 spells CASSWTRGDTQYF. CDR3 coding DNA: TGCGCCAGCAGCTGGACCCGCGGAGATACGCAGTATTTT. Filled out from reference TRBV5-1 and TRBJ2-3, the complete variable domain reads KAGVTQTPRYLIKTRGQQVTLSCSPISGHRSVSWYQQTPGQGLQFLFEYFSETQRNKGNFPGRFSGRQFSNSRSEMNVSTLELGDSALYLCASSWTRGDTQYFGPGTRLTVL.

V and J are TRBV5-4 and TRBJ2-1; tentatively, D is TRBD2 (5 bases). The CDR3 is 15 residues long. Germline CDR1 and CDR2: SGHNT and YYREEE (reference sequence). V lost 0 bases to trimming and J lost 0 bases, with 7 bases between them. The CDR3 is CASSLARVSYNEQFF. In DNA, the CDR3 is TGTGCCAGCAGCTTGGCGAGGGTCTCCTACAATGAGCAGTTCTTC.

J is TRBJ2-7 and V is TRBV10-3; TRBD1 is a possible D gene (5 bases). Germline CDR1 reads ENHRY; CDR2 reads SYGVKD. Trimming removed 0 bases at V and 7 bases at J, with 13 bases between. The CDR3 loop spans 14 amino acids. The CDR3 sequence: CAISESMGQREQYF. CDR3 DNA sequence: TGTGCCATCAGTGAGTCGATGGGGCAGCGAGAGCAGTACTTC.